The 5 T cell receptor beta chains given below trace back to one sample, sequenced in a study of early T cells in non-severe SARS-CoV-2 infection. TCRdb processed the 5' RACE reads anew with MiXCR; each CDR3 protein has one entry. The sample gives tens of thousands of distinct CDR3 sequences, under 5% of which show up once; about a tenth is in the top ten. Material for sequencing was whole blood. All receptors come from an adult who was a healthcare worker with PCR-confirmed SARS-CoV-2 infection or an uninfected control (not recorded which).

This clonotype was recorded many times. The V call is TRBV28, the J call TRBJ2-7; 10 bases line up with TRBD1. Germline V CDR1 and CDR2: MDHEN, SYDVKM. There are 13 residues in the CDR3. CDR3 in DNA: TGTTCCACCGGGACAGGGGTCCCCTACGAGCAGTACTTC. This gives the protein CSTGTGVPYEQYF. Full variable domain (remainder filled in from reference TRBV28 and TRBJ2-7): DVKVTQSSRYLVKRTGEKVFLECVQDMDHENMFWYRQDPGLGLRLIYFSYDVKMKEKGDIPEGYSVSREKKERFSLILESASTNQTSMYLCSTGTGVPYEQYFGPGTRLTVT.

Many counts were recorded for this clonotype. DNA for the CDR3: TGCGCCAGCAGCCAAGATTCAGGACAGGTCTTCGGACCCTACAATGAGCAGTTCTTC. Translating gives CASSQDSGQVFGPYNEQFF. The rearrangement joins TRBV4-3 to TRBJ2-1; TRBD1 aligns across 7 bases. V gave up 0 bases and J gave up 2 bases; unmatched junction bases: 13. CDR1 and CDR2 (germline): LGHNA, YSLEER. The CDR3 length is 19 residues.

In its sample, this clonotype was seen many times. The V call is TRBV7-6, the J call TRBJ2-5, with TRBD1 matching 11 bases. The germline CDR1 and CDR2 sequences are SGHVS and FNYEAQ. The ends lost 4 bases at V and 5 bases at J; junction bases unmatched: 6. The CDR3 is made up of 15 amino acids. The CDR3: CASSWTGGAGETQYF. Here the CDR3 DNA reads TGTGCCAGCAGCTGGACAGGGGGCGCCGGGGAGACCCAGTACTTC.

By share, this clonotype counts as medium-sized. J is TRBJ2-3 and V is TRBV5-4, with 8 bases matching TRBD1. Germline V CDR1 and CDR2: SGHNT, YYREEE (reference sequence). Unmatched junction bases numbered 4, after V lost 0 bases and J lost 4 bases. CDR3 length: 15 amino acids. Written as DNA, the CDR3 is TGTGCCAGCAGCTTGGATTCCAGGGGGCCAGATACGCAGTATTTT. It yields the protein CASSLDSRGPDTQYF. Drawing the rest from reference TRBV5-4 and TRBJ2-3, the complete variable domain is ETGVTQSPTHLIKTRGQQVTLRCSSQSGHNTVSWYQQALGQGPQFIFQYYREEENGRGNFPPRFSGLQFPNYSSELNVNALELDDSALYLCASSLDSRGPDTQYFGPGTRLTVL.

This clonotype was counted a few times. The V call is TRBV5-1, the J call TRBJ1-1; unclear D gene. CDR1 and CDR2 from the germline V gene are SGHRS and YFSETQ. This CDR3 has 15 amino acids. The V end was cut by 4 bases, the J end by 1 base, with 14 bases between. The CDR3: CASSPIRARNTEAFF. CDR3 bases: TGCGCCAGCAGCCCTATAAGGGCGCGGAACACTGAAGCTTTCTTT.